These 23 T cell receptor beta chains were sequenced from one sample in a study of blood T cells in healthy people across ages. Then a second PCR, running about 6 to 11 cycles, was carried out with a sample-barcoded 5' primer and a J-beta primer mix. TCRdb analysed the 5' RACE reads with MiXCR anew, one entry per CDR3 protein. Altogether around 1,700,000 distinct CDR3 sequences are present, approximately 28% being singletons, with the ten largest covering approximately 7.7%. The sequencing sample was made of blood. The receptors here all came from a young woman in good health.

V and J are TRBV25-1 and TRBJ2-4; the D gene is possibly TRBD2 (6 bases). The better agreement between TRBJ2-7 and the DNA end casts doubt on the J call. Per germline, CDR1 MGHDK and CDR2 SYGVNS. This CDR3 is 16 amino acids long. CDR3 coding DNA: TGTGCCAGCAGTGGGGAACCAGCGGGTCTGACCTACGAGCAGTACTTC. Translated, it gives CASSGEPAGLTYEQYF.

The chain is built from TRBV12-3 or TRBV12-4 and TRBJ2-1; 13 bases are a match to TRBD2. The J call may be faulty, since TRBJ2-7 better matches the DNA end. This CDR3 comprises 15 residues. DNA of the CDR3: TGTGCCAGCACCCCACTAGCGGGAGGGCGGAATGAGCAGTACTTC. Its protein is CASTPLAGGRNEQYF.

This clonotype was seen repeatedly, ten times or more. V and J are TRBV29-1 and TRBJ2-5; TRBD2 aligns across 9 bases. Germline assignment: CDR1 SQVTM and CDR2 ANQGSEA. This CDR3 is 15 amino acids long. Losses at the gene ends were 6 bases for V and 2 bases for J; bases not matched to a gene: 10. CDR3 residues: CSVVPGAGGQETQYF. The CDR3 DNA is TGCAGCGTCGTCCCCGGAGCGGGAGGACAAGAGACCCAGTACTTC.

There are a few counts of this clonotype. J is TRBJ2-1 and V is TRBV10-2; 8 bases line up with TRBD2. Germline loops: CDR1 WSHSY, CDR2 SAAADI. V shed 8 bases, J shed 0 bases, and the junction held 6 bases outside the gene matches. This CDR3 has 15 residues. CDR3 protein: CASSGGDGSYNEQFF. CDR3 DNA: TGCGCCAGCTCGGGAGGGGACGGCTCCTACAATGAGCAGTTCTTC.

The chain links TRBV24-1 to TRBJ2-3, with D perhaps TRBD2 (5 bases). The germline CDR1 and CDR2 sequences are KGHDR and SFDVKD. V was pared by 2 bases and J by 2 bases, with 16 bases between. The length of the CDR3 is 17 residues. The CDR3 DNA reads TGTGCCACCAGTGATTCCAATCTAGCCGGACCCACAGATACGCAGTATTTT. Amino acids: CATSDSNLAGPTDTQYF.

This chain links TRBV3-1 with TRBJ1-4; D unresolved. V was cut by 4 bases and J by 8 bases, with 11 bases left in between. The germline V gene encodes CDR1 LGHDT and CDR2 YNNKEL (reference sequence). There are 13 residues in the CDR3. CDR3 sequence (DNA): TGTGCCAGCAGCCGAGACGGGAGAGAAAAACTGTTTTTT. Amino acids: CASSRDGREKLFF.

The chain couples TRBV7-2 to TRBJ1-6; a possible D gene is TRBD1 (6 bases). CDR3 length equals 17 residues. The germline V gene has CDR1 SGHTA and CDR2 FQGNSA. The V end lost 5 bases, the J end lost 6 bases, and 20 bases lay between the germline ends. CDR3 coding DNA: TGTGCCAGCAGCCTAGATGGCCGTAGACAGGTTAATTCACCCCTCCACTTT. Protein: CASSLDGRRQVNSPLHF.

The rearrangement uses TRBV12-5 and TRBJ1-1; tentative D call: TRBD1 (6 bases). The CDR3 extends over 14 amino acids. Germline loops: CDR1 LGHNT, CDR2 FRNRAP. Trimming cost V 6 bases and J 1 base, with 12 bases left between them. In DNA, the CDR3 is TGTGCTAGTGGCCCCCTACAGGGGAACACTGAAGCTTTCTTT. Translating gives CASGPLQGNTEAFF.

In this sample, this clonotype turned up a few times. The chain is built from TRBV28 and TRBJ1-2; 7 bases are a match to TRBD1. The length of the CDR3 is 15 residues. The trim removed 5 bases at V and 4 bases at J, leaving 10 bases unmatched. Germline V gene data show CDR1 as MDHEN and CDR2 as SYDVKM. CDR3: CASSAPGQRGYGYTF. The CDR3 region has the DNA TGTGCCAGCAGTGCTCCGGGACAGAGGGGCTATGGCTACACCTTC.

This clonotype appeared a few times. The rearrangement links TRBV12-5 to TRBJ2-7; the D call may be TRBD1 or TRBD2 (6 bases each). The CDR3 loop spans 14 amino acids. From germline, CDR1 is LGHNT and CDR2 FRNRAP. Trimming removed 7 bases at V and 3 bases at J, with 16 bases between. CDR3 protein: CASAKGGTLYEQYF. CDR3 nucleotides: TGTGCTAGTGCGAAGGGGGGTACTCTCTACGAGCAGTACTTC.

The table lists this clonotype with a few counts. The V call is TRBV20-1, the J call TRBJ2-5, with D possibly matching TRBD2 (6 bases). Trimming removed 4 bases from V and 11 bases from J, with 26 bases in between. This CDR3 has 15 residues. The germline V gene has CDR1 DFQATT and CDR2 SNEGSKA (reference sequence). The CDR3 nucleotides are TGCAGTGCTACCGTACTAGGTAGCGGCGGTGATGAGCAGTACTTC. This translates into CSATVLGSGGDEQYF.

This clonotype showed up just a few times. The chain recombines TRBV28 with TRBJ1-1; 10 positions match TRBD1. With V trimmed by 4 bases and J by 3 bases, 5 bases remained unmatched. The CDR3 extends over 15 amino acids. CDR1 is MDHEN and CDR2 is SYDVKM in the germline V gene. For the CDR3, the DNA is TGTGCCAGCAGTTCCACCGGGACAGGGGACACTGAAGCTTTCTTT. This sequence encodes CASSSTGTGDTEAFF.

This clonotype was observed many times. This sequence joins TRBV18 and TRBJ2-6, with D possibly being TRBD1 (6 bases). Germline loops: CDR1 KGHSH, CDR2 LQKENI. Trimming shortened V by 3 bases and J by 2 bases, and 11 bases separated the two germline ends. This CDR3 is built from 16 residues. The CDR3 bases are TGTGCCAGCTCACCCACCCAGGGGACTGGGGCCAACGTCCTGACTTTC. This gives the protein CASSPTQGTGANVLTF.

Notes on this clonotype: A clone one base away is much larger, so this may be a read error. The chain combines TRBV6-6 with TRBJ2-1; 8 positions match TRBD2. The CDR3 runs to 15 residues. Trimming took 5 bases from V and 13 from J; bases not matched to a gene: 16. Germline V gene lookup returns CDR1 MNHNY and CDR2 SVGAGI (reference sequence). DNA for the CDR3: TGTGCCAGCAGTCCAAAACGGGGGGGCGAAGAGACCCAGTTCTTC. It specifies CASSPKRGGEETQFF.

At least ten counts were recorded for this clonotype. The chain employs TRBV10-3 and TRBJ2-5, with unresolved D. Trimming stripped 4 bases from V and 5 bases from J, with 11 bases between. CDR3 length: 13 amino acids. Germline V gene data show CDR1 as ENHRY and CDR2 as SYGVKD. The CDR3 spells CAISVAGRETQYF. The DNA for the CDR3 is TGTGCCATCAGTGTAGCAGGCAGGGAGACCCAGTACTTC.

This clonotype was counted a few times. The chain couples TRBV5-1 to TRBJ2-7; tentative D call: TRBD2 (5 bases). The CDR3 runs 14 residues. In germline, CDR1 is SGHRS, CDR2 YFSETQ. V was clipped by 0 bases and J by 4 bases, with 11 bases between them. The CDR3 DNA follows: TGCGCCAGCAGCTTGGGCGACGGGATATACGAGCAGTACTTC. It yields the protein CASSLGDGIYEQYF.

On this clonotype: Mismatch with germline at one junction end may stem from a read error. The chain couples TRBV5-1 to TRBJ2-5; D remains unclear. Germline CDR1 is SGHRS and CDR2 is YFSETQ. The CDR3 covers 14 residues. As DNA, the CDR3 is TGCGTCAGCAGCTCCCTCGGAAGGACGCCCGCAGCGTACTTC. Its protein product is CVSSSLGRTPAAYF.

The chain couples TRBV4-3 to TRBJ2-7; D remains ambiguous. The germline CDR1 and CDR2 sequences are LGHNA and YSLEER. V was cut by 1 base and J by 6 bases, with 10 bases left in between. The CDR3 covers 13 residues. This CDR3 reads CASSQGGRTEQYF. CDR3 bases: TGCGCCAGCAGCCAAGGAGGTAGGACCGAGCAGTACTTC.

This clonotype appeared a few times. The chain links TRBV7-6 to TRBJ1-1; D remains ambiguous. This CDR3 contains 14 residues. V lost 1 base to trimming and J lost 0 bases, with 6 bases between them. Germline V gene lookup returns CDR1 SGHVS and CDR2 FNYEAQ. CDR3 protein: CASSLEPMNTEAFF. The CDR3 nucleotides are TGTGCCAGCAGCTTAGAACCTATGAACACTGAAGCTTTCTTT.

This clonotype was observed many times. The gene calls are TRBV29-1 and TRBJ2-7; D is perhaps TRBD1 (6 bases). V lost 4 bases and J 0 bases, leaving 13 bases between the germline ends. This CDR3 region has 14 residues. Germline assignment: CDR1 SQVTM and CDR2 ANQGSEA. CDR3 amino acids: CSVVGGSHSYEQYF. The CDR3 DNA follows: TGCAGCGTTGTAGGGGGATCCCACTCCTACGAGCAGTACTTC.

This clonotype appeared a few times. The CDR3 coding sequence is TGTGCCAGCAGTGAGCCTCGGACAGGGATAAACGAGCAGTACTTC. It codes for CASSEPRTGINEQYF. This chain uses TRBV2 with TRBJ2-4, with TRBD1 identical over 8 bases. The last part of the DNA fits TRBJ2-7 better; the J call may be wrong. Germline CDR1 and CDR2: SNHLY and FYNNEI. The CDR3 consists of 15 residues.

Ten or more counts support this clonotype. The CDR3 DNA sequence: TGTGCCAGCAGTTTACAGGGTCCTCCATACGAGCAGTACTTC. Amino acids: CASSLQGPPYEQYF. The chain links TRBV28 to TRBJ2-7; tentative D call: TRBD1 (5 bases). CDR3 size: 14 residues. Germline CDR1 reads MDHEN; CDR2 reads SYDVKM. Trimming removed 2 bases at V and 4 bases at J, with 12 bases between.

The CDR3 region is CASSLGQVGSYEQYF. The CDR3 DNA reads TGTGCCAGCAGCCTGGGACAGGTTGGCTCCTACGAGCAGTACTTC. The chain joins TRBV11-2 to TRBJ2-7; 8 bases agree with TRBD1. The germline V gene encodes CDR1 SGHAT and CDR2 FQNNGV. This CDR3 is built from 15 residues. Germline trimming cut 5 bases from V and 0 bases from J; bases unmatched to any gene: 6.